Listed below are T cell receptor beta chains from one sample, sequenced in a study of T cell responses to AZD1222 COVID-19 vaccine. Only in-frame clones appear in the TCRdb table, and some are missing; sequencing was by immunoSEQ multiplex PCR. Seen here are under 95,000 clones, approximately 83% observed once, and the top ten hold over 7.5%. Source: peripheral blood, taken on day 0 of AZD1222 vaccination. Source of these receptors: an adult in good health. CDR3s include the opening cysteine and the closing phenylalanine or tryptophan. The order of the fields is clone size, D gene, J gene, V gene, CDR3 DNA, CDR3 protein. D genes are given only for firm matches. Size is stated for part of the rows, as once, few or many counts, or as a class when the clone is expanded.

>NA|NA|TRBJ2-3|TRBV7-8
TGTGCCAGCAGCTTACGGACAATCACAGATACGCAGTATTTT
CASSLRTITDTQYF
>NA|NA|TRBJ1-1|TRBV5-6
TGTGCCAGCAGCTTGGGCGAGGGGCTGAAAGCTTTCTTT
CASSLGEGLKAFF
>NA|TRBD1|TRBJ1-2|TRBV5-1
TGCGCCAGCAGCCCTACCGGGACAGATTATGGCTACACCTTC
CASSPTGTDYGYTF
>NA|NA|TRBJ2-6|TRBV5-8
TGTGCCAGCAGGAAGTTCTCTGGGGCCAACGTCCTGACTTTC
CASRKFSGANVLTF
>NA|TRBD1|TRBJ2-3|TRBV5-1
TGCGCCAGCAGTATTGGACAGGGGGGGCCAGATACGCAGTATTTT
CASSIGQGGPDTQYF
>NA|TRBD2|TRBJ2-1|TRBV6-5
TGTGCCAGCAGTTCCATAGCGGGCATGGCCTACAATGAGCAGTTCTTC
CASSSIAGMAYNEQFF
>NA|TRBD2|TRBJ2-7|TRBV30
TGTGCCTGGAGTCGTAGCGGGAGTTGGGAGCAGTACTTC
CAWSRSGSWEQYF
>NA|TRBD1|TRBJ2-5|TRBV2
TGTGCCAGCAGGCTAGACAGGGGGGAGACCCAGTACTTC
CASRLDRGETQYF
>NA|TRBD1|TRBJ1-2|TRBV19
TGTGCCAGTAACGAGGGGAGGGGGCGAATCCCAGAGCCCTATGGCTACACCTTC
CASNEGRGRIPEPYGYTF
>NA|NA|TRBJ2-7|TRBV6-5
TGTGCCAGCAGTAGAACAGGGTCCGAGCAGTACTTC
CASSRTGSEQYF
>NA|NA|TRBJ1-3|TRBV18
TGTGCCAGCTCACCACCGGGCAGGCAGAGCTCTGGAAACACCATATATTTT
CASSPPGRQSSGNTIYF
>NA|NA|TRBJ2-7|TRBV28
TGTGCCAGCAGGCCCTCATTATACGAGCAGTACTTC
CASRPSLYEQYF
>NA|TRBD2|TRBJ2-1|TRBV29-1
TGCAGCGTTTCACGCGGGAGCTTGGTTGAGCAGTTCTTC
CSVSRGSLVEQFF
>once|TRBD1|TRBJ1-5|TRBV28
TGTGCCAGCAGTGGCAGAATGGGCAGGGGGCTCAATCAGCCCCAGCATTTT
CASSGRMGRGLNQPQHF
>NA|TRBD2|TRBJ2-1|TRBV11-3
TGTGCCAGCAGCCGTGGGGGGGGCAATGAGCAGTTCTTC
CASSRGGGNEQFF
>once|TRBD1|TRBJ1-2|TRBV14
TGTGCCAGCAGCCAAGATTTATACAGGGGTCCCATTGAGGGCTACACCTTC
CASSQDLYRGPIEGYTF
>NA|TRBD2|TRBJ2-1|TRBV19
TGTGCCAGTAGTAGAACTAGCGGGAGTTCGAGCAATGAGCAGTTCTTC
CASSRTSGSSSNEQFF
>NA|NA|TRBJ1-1|TRBV7-3
TGTGCCAGCAGCCGATCAGGGAGTACTGAAGCTTTCTTT
CASSRSGSTEAFF
>NA|NA|TRBJ2-7|TRBV27
TGTGCCAGCAACTCGCCCCTATCCCCGTACGAGCAGTACTTC
CASNSPLSPYEQYF
>NA|NA|TRBJ1-2|TRBV24-1
TGTGCCACCAGTGATTACGGGGTCCTAAGCGGCTATGGCTACACCTTC
CATSDYGVLSGYGYTF
>NA|NA|TRBJ2-4|TRBV2
TGTGCCAGCAGTGAGGCAGAAGAAAACATTCAGTACTTC
CASSEAEENIQYF
>NA|TRBD1|TRBJ1-2|TRBV19
TGTGCCTCCACTCCACAGGGGTTCTATGGCTACACCTTC
CASTPQGFYGYTF
>NA|NA|TRBJ1-1|TRBV28
TGTGCCAGCAGTCTCCAGGGCCAGAACACTGAAGCTTTCTTT
CASSLQGQNTEAFF
>once|NA|TRBJ2-2|TRBV2
TGTGCCAGCACTGGCGGGAACGCGAACACCGGGGAGCTGTTTTTT
CASTGGNANTGELFF
>NA|TRBD2|TRBJ2-3|TRBV5-3
TGTGCCAGAAGCGGCCTACTAGCGGGAGACACAGATACGCAGTATTTT
CARSGLLAGDTDTQYF
>few|TRBD1|TRBJ1-1|TRBV2
TGTGCCAGCAACGACAGGGGGCTGGCGGTCTTCTTT
CASNDRGLAVFF
>NA|TRBD2|TRBJ2-1|TRBV27
TGTGCCAGCAGTTTCCGCGGGAGCTCCTACAATGAGCAGTTCTTC
CASSFRGSSYNEQFF
>NA|NA|TRBJ2-1|TRBV5-1
TGCGCCAGCAGCCCCGTTAGCGGAGGCTCCTACAATGAGCAGTTCTTC
CASSPVSGGSYNEQFF
>NA|NA|TRBJ1-2|TRBV28
TGTGCCAGCAGTTCGCCACACAGGGAGAGAAACTATGGCTACACCTTC
CASSSPHRERNYGYTF
>NA|NA|TRBJ2-3|TRBV29-1
TGCAGCGTTGATGCCTCAGGGGGCACAGATACGCAGTATTTT
CSVDASGGTDTQYF
>NA|TRBD2|TRBJ2-3|TRBV7-3
TGTGCCAGCAGCCCCGGGGGGCTAGCGGGAGAGCAGTATTTT
CASSPGGLAGEQYF
>NA|NA|TRBJ1-1|TRBV2
TGTGCCAGCAGCAGTGAATGGGGAGGGTACACTGAAGCTTTCTTT
CASSSEWGGYTEAFF
>NA|TRBD1|TRBJ1-6|TRBV7-9
TGTGCCAGCAGCTTAGGGGACAGCTCTAATTCACCCCTCCACTTT
CASSLGDSSNSPLHF
>once|NA|TRBJ1-3|TRBV3-1/TRBV3-2
TGTGCCAGCAGCCAAGTTATTCAGGACTCTGGAAACACCATATATTTT
CASSQVIQDSGNTIYF
>NA|TRBD2|TRBJ2-1|TRBV18
TGTGCCAGCTCACCACAGCGCGGGAGGCTTAAAAATGAGCAGTTCTTC
CASSPQRGRLKNEQFF
>NA|NA|TRBJ2-1|TRBV14
TGTGCCAGCAGCCACCCCTGGTTCGAGGCGAACAATGAGCAGTTCTTC
CASSHPWFEANNEQFF
>NA|NA|TRBJ1-2|TRBV10-1
TGCGCCAGCAGTGAGTCGACGGGAGGCGGCTACACCTTC
CASSESTGGGYTF
>NA|TRBD1|TRBJ2-7|TRBV7-9
TGTGCCAGCAGCTTGGGACCCAGGACAGGGGGTCAGTACTTC
CASSLGPRTGGQYF
>once|TRBD1|TRBJ2-7|TRBV5-6
TGTGCCAGCAGCGCGGACAGGGGATACTCCTACGAGCAGTACTTC
CASSADRGYSYEQYF
>NA|NA|TRBJ2-3|TRBV11-3
TGTGCCAGCAGCTTGCCCGGGACGGATACGCAGTATTTT
CASSLPGTDTQYF
>NA|NA|TRBJ2-1|TRBV27
TGTGCCAGCAGTTCCTACGCCGACAGCCATGAGCAGTTCTTC
CASSSYADSHEQFF
>NA|NA|TRBJ2-1|TRBV5-8
TGTGCCAGCAGCATACAGGGTGGGGGGAATGAGCAGTTCTTC
CASSIQGGGNEQFF
>NA|NA|TRBJ1-4|TRBV3-1/TRBV3-2
TGTGCCAGCAGCCAATCGGCGGAAGGAGCAACTAATGAAAAACTGTTTTTT
CASSQSAEGATNEKLFF
>NA|NA|TRBJ1-4|TRBV30
TGTGCCTGGACGTTAAGGGGGACTAATGAAAAACTGTTTTTT
CAWTLRGTNEKLFF
>few|TRBD2|TRBJ2-7|TRBV7-9
TGTGCCAGCAGCTTAGACCTAGCGGGAGGCCTCTACGAGCAGTACTTC
CASSLDLAGGLYEQYF
>few|TRBD2|TRBJ2-2|TRBV24-1
TGTGCCACCAGTCCCTCCTGGGCGGGAGGGCGTCGGGGGACCGGGGAGCTGTTTTTT
CATSPSWAGGRRGTGELFF
>NA|TRBD1|TRBJ1-2|TRBV12-3/TRBV12-4
TGTGCCAGCAGTTTTCAGGGGGAGAATGGCTACACCTTC
CASSFQGENGYTF
>NA|TRBD2|TRBJ2-1|TRBV7-3
TGTGCCAGCAGCTCGAGGACTAGCGGGAATTACAATGAGCAGTTCTTC
CASSSRTSGNYNEQFF
>NA|NA|TRBJ1-3|TRBV7-2
TGTGCCAGCAGCTTAGGATCCGGTGTCGGAAACACCATATATTTT
CASSLGSGVGNTIYF
>NA|NA|TRBJ1-3|TRBV2
TGTGCCAGCAGTGAACCCGCCTCTGGAAACACCATATATTTT
CASSEPASGNTIYF
>NA|NA|TRBJ2-5|TRBV28
TGTGCCAGCAGAGGGGAGGCCCAAGAGACCCAGTACTTC
CASRGEAQETQYF
>NA|NA|TRBJ1-5|TRBV7-9
TGTGCCAGCAGCTCCAGACAGGTTAATCAGCCCCAGCATTTT
CASSSRQVNQPQHF
>NA|NA|TRBJ1-2|TRBV18
TGTGCCAGCTCACCACTCACTTCGGCGGGAAACTATGGCTACACCTTC
CASSPLTSAGNYGYTF
>NA|NA|TRBJ2-5|TRBV18
TGTGCCAGCTCGCGACAGGAGATCCAAGAGACCCAGTACTTC
CASSRQEIQETQYF
>NA|TRBD2|TRBJ2-3|TRBV3-1/TRBV3-2
TGTGCCAGCAGCCAAGAGAGGCTAGCGGGGCTCACAGATACGCAGTATTTT
CASSQERLAGLTDTQYF
>few|NA|TRBJ2-5|TRBV19
TGTGCCAGCTCTACACGACGGAATAAAGAGACCCAGTACTTC
CASSTRRNKETQYF
>NA|NA|TRBJ2-4|TRBV14
TGTGCCAGCAGCCAAGATGTGGGGTCGGGCAAAAACATTCAGTACTTC
CASSQDVGSGKNIQYF
>NA|TRBD1|TRBJ2-7|TRBV27
TGTGCCAGCAGGGTGGGGCCAGGGGGTTACGAGCAGTACTTC
CASRVGPGGYEQYF